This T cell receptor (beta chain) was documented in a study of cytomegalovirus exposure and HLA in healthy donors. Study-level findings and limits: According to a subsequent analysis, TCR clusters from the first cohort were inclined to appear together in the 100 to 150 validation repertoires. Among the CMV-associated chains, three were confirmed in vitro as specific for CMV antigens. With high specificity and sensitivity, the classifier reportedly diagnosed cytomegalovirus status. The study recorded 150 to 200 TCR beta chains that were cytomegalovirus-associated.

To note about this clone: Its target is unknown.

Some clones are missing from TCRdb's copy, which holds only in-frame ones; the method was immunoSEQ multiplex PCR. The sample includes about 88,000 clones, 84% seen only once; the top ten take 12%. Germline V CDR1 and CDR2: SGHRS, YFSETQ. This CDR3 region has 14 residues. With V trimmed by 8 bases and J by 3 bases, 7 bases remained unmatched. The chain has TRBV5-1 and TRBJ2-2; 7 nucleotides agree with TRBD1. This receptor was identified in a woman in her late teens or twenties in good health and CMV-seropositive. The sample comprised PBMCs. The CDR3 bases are TGCGCCAGTACGACAGGGTCATACACCGGGGAGCTGTTTTTT. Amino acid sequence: CASTTGSYTGELFF.